This T cell receptor (beta chain) stems from a study of vaccination effects on CD4 cells after COVID-19. After expansion with viral peptide pools in the ViraFEST assay, antigen-specific CD4+ T cells were sequenced. Culture lasted around eleven days before CD4+ T cell isolation. No vaccinee had earlier SARS-CoV-2 infection, and nucleocapsid antibodies were negative. Each culture well received roughly 1.8 million PBMC. These cells were then cultured in IMDM with 9.5 to 10 IU/ml IL-2 and 10 ug/ml peptides. The CDR3 sequence is 14 residues long. Germline-derived CDR1 and CDR2 are LGHDT and YNNKEL (reference sequence). V gave up 3 bases and J gave up 4 bases, with 11 bases separating them. Study-wide results and caveats: Vaccine- and infection-induced clones showed marked clonal contraction late following vaccination. The study got few convalescent patients and did not collect any early post-infection timepoints.

Clones were sequenced by immunoSEQ multiplex PCR, and TCRdb holds only the in-frame ones, with some missing. The repertoire holds just over 20,000 clones, with 73% as singletons. Concerning this clone: The target antigen is unknown.

The TCR sequence derives from a human donor who received a COVID-19 vaccine. V usage is TRBV3-1 (or the pseudogene TRBV3-2) and J usage is TRBJ2-3; D is uncertain. Sequences were derived from CD4+ T cells from PBMCs cultured with HCoV-NL63 spike peptides, sampled before COVID-19 vaccination. CDR3 DNA sequence: TGTGCCAGCAGCCATCAACGTGGTGCAGATACGCAGTATTTT. This translates into CASSHQRGADTQYF.